This T cell receptor (beta chain) came from a study of T cells after posttransplantation cyclophosphamide (dated by TCRdb to the mid-2010s). Regarding the complete study: T cell repertoire reconstitution was tracked by TRB sequencing after myeloablative bone marrow transplantation in which posttransplantation cyclophosphamide was used as GVHD prophylaxis. Public TRB sequences were searched against a database of over 3,600 sequences associated with responses to pathogens, tumor antigens, self-antigens and alloantigens. Because TRA and TRB clonality correlated tightly in several samples, later TCR analyses were limited to TRB. In 3 patients, up to roughly 3 additional blood samples taken between 2 and 5.2 years after transplant also underwent TRB sequencing, as did pretransplant blood from 4 patients. Blood from every one of the 30 to 35 PTCy patients who had 1-year posttransplant specimens underwent TRB sequencing. Samples from about 35 PTCy-treated patients, along with samples from about 17 of their related bone marrow donors, underwent antigen receptor sequencing.

This clone was counted many times. What this receptor recognizes is not known. Base-call qualities are not available, and no considerably larger clone is one nucleotide away. The CDR3 starts with the cysteine, ends with the phenylalanine, and has 14 residues. Only the CDR3 DNA stays, 42 bases, in frame from base 1. The germline V gene encodes CDR1 SGHNT and CDR2 YYREEE (reference sequence). V is cut by 0 bases and J by 9 bases, and the space between the germline ends is 13 bases. Genomic DNA was used for TRB sequencing, which was performed with the immunoSEQ assay at survey resolution or with the hsTCRB kit. The source study handled its data this way. Initial read processing used immunoSEQ software, and repertoire analyses used the LymphoSeq R package. For each TRB dataset, clonality was calculated as 1 minus normalized Shannon entropy, and the Gini coefficient was computed as well. Phenotypes of unsorted samples were inferred by mapping TRB sequences from sorted subsets of the recipient or donor onto the same recipient's unsorted samples. As stored in TCRdb, this immuneACCESS dataset retains in-frame rearrangements with V and J assigned. A fraction of the clones does not appear; measured against another copy, unresolved V genes explain less than half of the discrepancy, and the remainder lacks a known reason. The V and J calls and clone size come from that table; D and trimming were worked out from the DNA. There are approximately 27,000 clones in this sample, and none of them is a singleton. Roughly 1.5% of the sample rests with the top ten.

Related bone marrow donors provided peripheral blood samples on the day of marrow donation. Peripheral blood and bone marrow mononuclear cells were isolated by Ficoll-Hypaque density centrifugation and were cryopreserved. Results and caveats for the whole study, not just this receptor: The TRB repertoires of T cells infiltrating skin or GI tract showed only limited overlap with the TRB repertoires of T cells in blood. Across roughly 45 patients, recipient CMV seropositivity and CMV reactivation were highly associated with TRB clonality; PTCy diversity was similar to CNI/methotrexate controls. Donor-recipient similarity was low at 1-2 months but increased during the first year, and donor CD8+ memory clones often dominated later blood repertoires.

Recombination joined TRBV5-4 with TRBJ2-1, and the D gene may be TRBD1, 6 bases matching. The receptor's source is a man between 50 and 59 years old in good health, CMV-negative, and a related stem cell transplant donor. The sequencing sample was made of PBMCs. The CDR3 loop reads CASSLAQGRSEQFF. The nucleotide sequence is TGTGCCAGCAGCTTGGCACAGGGTAGAAGTGAGCAGTTCTTC.